Below, one TCR beta chain is given with its context. This entry is derived from a study of cytomegalovirus exposure and HLA in healthy donors. The primer mix had 60 Vbeta and 13 Jbeta primers. TCRdb's table, derived via immunoSEQ multiplex PCR, lists solely in-frame clones and lacks some. The table includes about 160,000 clones, 70% to 80% detected once. Germline assignment: CDR1 SGDLS and CDR2 YYNGEE. V shed 2 bases and J 5 bases; nucleotides not matched to a gene: 9. The CDR3 spans 15 residues. The chain is built from TRBV9 and TRBJ2-5; 7 positions match TRBD1. Sequencing was carried out using PBMCs. This receptor was obtained from a man aged 55-75 years in good health and CMV-seronegative. The CDR3 loop is CASSVLTGQDETQYF. The CDR3 nucleotides read TGTGCCAGCAGCGTGTTGACAGGGCAAGACGAGACCCAGTACTTC.